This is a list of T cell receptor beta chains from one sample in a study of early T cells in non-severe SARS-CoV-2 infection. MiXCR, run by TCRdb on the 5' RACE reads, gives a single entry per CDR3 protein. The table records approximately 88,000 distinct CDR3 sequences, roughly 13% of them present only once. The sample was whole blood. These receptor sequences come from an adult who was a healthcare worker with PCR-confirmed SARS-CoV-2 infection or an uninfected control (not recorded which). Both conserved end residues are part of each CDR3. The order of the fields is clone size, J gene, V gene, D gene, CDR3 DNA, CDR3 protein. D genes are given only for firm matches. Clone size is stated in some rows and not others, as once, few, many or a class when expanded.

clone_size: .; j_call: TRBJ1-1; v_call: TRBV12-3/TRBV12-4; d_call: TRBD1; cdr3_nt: TGTGCCAGCAGTAACAGGGGATTGACCTGGGAAGCTTTCTTT; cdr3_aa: CASSNRGLTWEAFF
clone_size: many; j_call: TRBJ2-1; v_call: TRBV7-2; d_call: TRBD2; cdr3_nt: TGTGCCAGCAGCTTTATCTTAGCGGGGGGACACTCCTACAATGAGCAGTTCTTC; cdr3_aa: CASSFILAGGHSYNEQFF
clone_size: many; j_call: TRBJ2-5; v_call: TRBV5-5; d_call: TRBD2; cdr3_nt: TGTGCCAGCAGCATCTACACGCGGGGGGTTCAAGAGACCCAGTACTTC; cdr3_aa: CASSIYTRGVQETQYF
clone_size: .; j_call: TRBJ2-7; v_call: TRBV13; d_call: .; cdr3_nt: TGTGCCAGCAGCCCCCGACAGAGGCCCTACGAGCAGTACTTC; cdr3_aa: CASSPRQRPYEQYF
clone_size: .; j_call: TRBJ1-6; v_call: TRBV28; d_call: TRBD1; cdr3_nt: TGTGCCAGCAGTGAGGGACAGGCTAATTCACCCCTCCACTTT; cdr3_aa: CASSEGQANSPLHF
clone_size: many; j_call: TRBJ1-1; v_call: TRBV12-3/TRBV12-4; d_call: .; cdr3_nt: TGTGCCAGCAGTTTCTCCGCCGGGGGCTACACTGAAGCTTTCTTT; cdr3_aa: CASSFSAGGYTEAFF
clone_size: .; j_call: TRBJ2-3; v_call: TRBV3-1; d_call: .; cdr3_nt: TGTGCCAGCAGCCAATCCTTTACAGATACGCAGTATTTT; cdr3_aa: CASSQSFTDTQYF
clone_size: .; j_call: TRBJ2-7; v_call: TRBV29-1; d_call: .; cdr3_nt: TGCAGCGTTGTCCTCGACAGCTACGAGCAGTACTTC; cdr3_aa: CSVVLDSYEQYF
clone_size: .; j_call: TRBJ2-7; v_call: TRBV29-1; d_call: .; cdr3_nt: TGCAGCGTTGGACGGCGGCCGGATGAGCAGTACTTC; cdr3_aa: CSVGRRPDEQYF
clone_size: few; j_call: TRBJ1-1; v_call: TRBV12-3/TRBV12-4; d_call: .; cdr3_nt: TGTGCCAGCACCCCCCTAGTGGGGAAGACTGAAGCTTTCTTT; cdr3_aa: CASTPLVGKTEAFF
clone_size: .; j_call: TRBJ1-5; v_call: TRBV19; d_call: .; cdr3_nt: TGTGCCAGTAGTCAAGGACGCAATCAGCCCCAGCATTTT; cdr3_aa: CASSQGRNQPQHF
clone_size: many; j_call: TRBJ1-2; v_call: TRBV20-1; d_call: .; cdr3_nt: TGCAGTGCTAGAGATGTGACACGACAGGTCGCCCACTATGGCTACACCTTC; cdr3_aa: CSARDVTRQVAHYGYTF
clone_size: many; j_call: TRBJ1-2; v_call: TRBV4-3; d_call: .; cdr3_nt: TGCGCCAGCAGCCAAGATAGGAGGGATGGCTACACCTTC; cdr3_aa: CASSQDRRDGYTF
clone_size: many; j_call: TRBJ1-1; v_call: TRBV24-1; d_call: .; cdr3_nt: TGTGCCACCAGTGACTTTCGCAGGAACACTGAAGCTTTCTTT; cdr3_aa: CATSDFRRNTEAFF
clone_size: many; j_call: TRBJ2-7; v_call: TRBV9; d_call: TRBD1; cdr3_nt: TGTGCCAGCAGCGAAACAGGGGGTTTCTACGAGCAGTACTTC; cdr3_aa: CASSETGGFYEQYF
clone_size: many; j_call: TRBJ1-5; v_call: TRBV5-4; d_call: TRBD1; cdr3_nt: TGTGCCAGCAGCCTTGGGACAGCTAATAGCAATCAGCCCCAGCATTTT; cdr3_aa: CASSLGTANSNQPQHF
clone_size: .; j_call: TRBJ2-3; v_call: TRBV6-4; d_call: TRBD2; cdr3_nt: TGTGCCAGCAGCAAGACCGGGACTAGCGGGGATACGCAGTATTTT; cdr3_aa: CASSKTGTSGDTQYF
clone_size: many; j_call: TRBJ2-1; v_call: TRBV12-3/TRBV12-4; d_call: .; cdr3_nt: TGTGCCAGCAGTCCACCCGGGATCAACAATGAGCAGTTCTTC; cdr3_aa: CASSPPGINNEQFF
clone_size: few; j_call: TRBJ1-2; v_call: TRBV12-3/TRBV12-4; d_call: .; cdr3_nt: TGTGCCAGCAGTTTTTTCCCGGCAGGGGAGGATGGCTACACCTTC; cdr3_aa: CASSFFPAGEDGYTF
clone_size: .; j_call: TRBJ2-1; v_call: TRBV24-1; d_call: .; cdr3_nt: TGTGCCACCAGTCCCCTAGGACACGATGAGCAGTTCTTC; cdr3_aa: CATSPLGHDEQFF
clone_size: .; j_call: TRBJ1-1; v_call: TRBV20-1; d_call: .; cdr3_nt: TGCAGTGCTGACGACGAGAACACTGAAGCTTTCTTT; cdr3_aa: CSADDENTEAFF
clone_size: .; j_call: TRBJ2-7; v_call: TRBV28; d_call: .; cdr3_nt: TGTGCCAGCAGTTCTGGATTCTTC; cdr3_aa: CASSSGFF
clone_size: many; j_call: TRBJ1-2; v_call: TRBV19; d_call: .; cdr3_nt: TGTGCCAGTAGTGCCCCTACAGGCCCTCATGGCTACACCTTC; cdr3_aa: CASSAPTGPHGYTF
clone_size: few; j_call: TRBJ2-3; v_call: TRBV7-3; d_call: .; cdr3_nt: TGTGCCAGCAGCCCGCCGACCCCCGCAGACACAGATACGCAGTATTTT; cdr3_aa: CASSPPTPADTDTQYF
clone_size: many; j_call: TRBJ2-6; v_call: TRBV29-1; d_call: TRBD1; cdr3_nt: TGCAGCGTAAGACAGGGAACAGGGGCCAACGTCCTGACTTTC; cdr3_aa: CSVRQGTGANVLTF
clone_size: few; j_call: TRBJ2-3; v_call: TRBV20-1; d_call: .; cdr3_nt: TGCAGTGCTACCAAATGGGAGGCAGATACGCAGTATTTT; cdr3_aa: CSATKWEADTQYF
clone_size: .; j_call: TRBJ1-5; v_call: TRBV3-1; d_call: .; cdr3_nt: TGTGCCAGCAGCCAAGAGGGTCCGCCCCAGCATTTT; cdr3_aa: CASSQEGPPQHF
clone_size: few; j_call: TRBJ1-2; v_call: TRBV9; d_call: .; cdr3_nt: TGTGCCAGCAGCGTATCCGGTGGAGACTATGGCTACACCTTC; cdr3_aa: CASSVSGGDYGYTF
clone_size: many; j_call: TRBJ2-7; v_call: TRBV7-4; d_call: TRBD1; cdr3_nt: TGTGCCAGCAGCTTAGACCGGGACAGGGCCTACGAGCAGTACTTC; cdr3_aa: CASSLDRDRAYEQYF
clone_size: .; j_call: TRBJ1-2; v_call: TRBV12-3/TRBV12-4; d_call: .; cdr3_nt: TGTGCCAGCAGGACGAGTACAGGCATCTTAGGCTACACCTTC; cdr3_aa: CASRTSTGILGYTF
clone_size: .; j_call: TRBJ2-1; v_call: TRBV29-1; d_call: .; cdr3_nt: TGCAGCGTTGAAGATAGGACACAGGGAATTGGTGACGAGCAGTTCTTC; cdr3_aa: CSVEDRTQGIGDEQFF
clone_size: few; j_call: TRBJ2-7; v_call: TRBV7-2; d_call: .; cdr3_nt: TGTGCCAGCAGCTTAGGAACTGCGGGGACTGCCTTC; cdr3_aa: CASSLGTAGTAF
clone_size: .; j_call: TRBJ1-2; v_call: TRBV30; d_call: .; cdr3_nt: TGTGCCTGGGGCGAGGACCGCAACTATGGCTACACCTTC; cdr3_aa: CAWGEDRNYGYTF
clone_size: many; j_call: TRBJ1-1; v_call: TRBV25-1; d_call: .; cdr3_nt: TGTGCCAGCAGTGAACCCGCGGGCACTGAAGCTTTCTTT; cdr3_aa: CASSEPAGTEAFF
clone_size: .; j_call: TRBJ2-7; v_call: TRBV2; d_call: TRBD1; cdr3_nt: TGTGCCAGCAGTAGACAGGGCCTGAGGGAGCAGTACTTC; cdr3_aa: CASSRQGLREQYF
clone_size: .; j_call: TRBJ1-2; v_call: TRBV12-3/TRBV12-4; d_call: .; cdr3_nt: TGTGCCAGCAGTCCTCGGACAGCTCTTTATGGCTACACCTTC; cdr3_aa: CASSPRTALYGYTF
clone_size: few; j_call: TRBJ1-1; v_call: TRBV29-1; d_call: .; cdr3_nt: TGCAGCGCTAAAGCAGGGGCCACTGGGCGGCTGAACACTGAAGCTTTCTTT; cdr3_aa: CSAKAGATGRLNTEAFF
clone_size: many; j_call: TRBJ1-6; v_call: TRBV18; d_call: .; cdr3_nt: TGTGCCAGCTCACCATCCCAGGGCAATTCACCCCTCCACTTT; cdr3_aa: CASSPSQGNSPLHF
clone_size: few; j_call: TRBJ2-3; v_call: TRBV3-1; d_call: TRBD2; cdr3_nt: TGTGCCAGCAGCCAAGATGCCAGCGGGGGGGCTGCGACAGATACGCAGTATTTT; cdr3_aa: CASSQDASGGAATDTQYF
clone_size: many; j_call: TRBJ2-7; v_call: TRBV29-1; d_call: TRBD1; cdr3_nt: TGCAGCGGCGGGGACAGGGGGGCCTACGAGCAGTACTTC; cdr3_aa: CSGGDRGAYEQYF
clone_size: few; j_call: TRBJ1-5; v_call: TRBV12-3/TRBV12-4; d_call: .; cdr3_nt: TGTGCCAGCAGTTTTATAGGCTCGGGGAGGAGTCAGCCCCAGCATTTT; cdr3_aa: CASSFIGSGRSQPQHF
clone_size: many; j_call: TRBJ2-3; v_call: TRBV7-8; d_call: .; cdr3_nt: TGTGCCAGCAGCTTCCTCTCAGATACGCAGTATTTT; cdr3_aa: CASSFLSDTQYF
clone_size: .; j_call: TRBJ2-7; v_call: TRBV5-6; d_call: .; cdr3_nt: TGTGCCAGCAGCTGGGGGGAAGTCCACTACGAGCAGTACTTC; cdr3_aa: CASSWGEVHYEQYF
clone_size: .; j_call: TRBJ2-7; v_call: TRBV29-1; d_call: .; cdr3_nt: TGCAGCGTTGATGTGGGGGGAAGCGAGCAGTACTTC; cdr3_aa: CSVDVGGSEQYF
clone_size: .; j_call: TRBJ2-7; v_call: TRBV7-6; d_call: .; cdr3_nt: TGTGCCAGCAGCTTGCGGGACTCGCTCTACGAGCAGTACTTC; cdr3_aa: CASSLRDSLYEQYF
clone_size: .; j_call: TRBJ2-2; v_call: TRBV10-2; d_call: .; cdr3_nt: TGCGCCAGCAGTGACCGGTCTAGGAACACCGGGGAGCTGTTTTTT; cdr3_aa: CASSDRSRNTGELFF
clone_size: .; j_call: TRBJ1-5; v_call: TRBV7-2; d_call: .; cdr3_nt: TGTGCCAGCAGCGTTGATCAGGGACAGCCCCAGCATTTT; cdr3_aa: CASSVDQGQPQHF
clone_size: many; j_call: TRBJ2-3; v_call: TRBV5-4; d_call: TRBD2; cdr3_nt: TGTGCCAGCAGCTGGATGACTAGCGGGGGGCGGATCTCCACAGATACGCAGTATTTT; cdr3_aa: CASSWMTSGGRISTDTQYF
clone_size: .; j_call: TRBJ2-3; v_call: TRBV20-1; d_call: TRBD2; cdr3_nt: TGCAGTGCTTTTCCGGGGGGAGGCACAGATACGCAGTATTTT; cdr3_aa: CSAFPGGGTDTQYF
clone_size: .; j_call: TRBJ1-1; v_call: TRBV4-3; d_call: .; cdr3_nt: TGCGCCAGCAGCCAAGATAGGGCCCTGAACACTGAAGCTTTCTTT; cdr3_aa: CASSQDRALNTEAFF
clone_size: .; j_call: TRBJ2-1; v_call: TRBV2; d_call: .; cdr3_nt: TGTGCCAGCAGTGAGGCCAGGAGCTCCTACAATGAGCAGTTCTTC; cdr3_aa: CASSEARSSYNEQFF
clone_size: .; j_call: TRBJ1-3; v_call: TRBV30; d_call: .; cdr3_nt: TGTGCCTGGAGTGAGATCTCAAGGTCGGGAAACACCATATATTTT; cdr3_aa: CAWSEISRSGNTIYF